A single sample is the source of the 29 T cell receptor beta chains below, sequenced in a study of OX40 agonist ivuxolimab in advanced cancers. Produced via immunoSEQ multiplex PCR; TCRdb's table is partial and in-frame only. The sample shows around 79,000 clones, around nine tenths of them seen only once. The input for sequencing was CD4+ or CD8+ T cells sorted from blood, taken in a trial of the OX40 agonist ivuxolimab. The receptors were sampled from an adult with an advanced solid tumor such as melanoma, head and neck, liver or kidney cancer.

A few counts support this clone. The V gene is TRBV10-1, the J gene TRBJ1-1, with TRBD1 matching 7 bases. The CDR3 consists of 12 residues. Germline lookup yields CDR1 WNHNN and CDR2 SYGVQD (reference sequence). V shed 6 bases and J 6 bases; nucleotides not matched to a gene: 4. CDR3: CASSTGEAEAFF. The CDR3 region has the DNA TGCGCCAGCAGCACAGGGGAGGCTGAAGCTTTCTTT.

The DNA of the CDR3 is TGTGCCAGCAGTGCCGCCGGACAGACAAGCCAAGAGACCCAGTACTTC. Amino acids: CASSAAGQTSQETQYF. The chain has TRBV6-1 and TRBJ2-5; possibly TRBD1 for D (6 bases). The germline V gene encodes CDR1 MNHNS and CDR2 SASEGT. The CDR3 has 16 residues. Trimming cost V 4 bases and J 1 base, with 16 bases left between them.

The chain employs TRBV5-4 and TRBJ1-2, with D perhaps matching TRBD1 (5 bases). V lost 4 bases, J lost 5 bases, and 12 bases lay in between. The CDR3 runs 13 residues. Germline lookup yields CDR1 SGHNT and CDR2 YYREEE (reference sequence). This chain's CDR3 is CASSPGAQYGYTF. DNA of the CDR3: TGTGCCAGCAGCCCTGGGGCTCAATATGGCTACACCTTC.

This rearrangement joins TRBV6-1 to TRBJ2-7; D remains ambiguous. The CDR3 is made up of 14 amino acids. V was clipped by 1 base and J by 6 bases, with 13 bases between them. CDR1 and CDR2 from the germline V gene are MNHNS and SASEGT. The CDR3 loop is CASSEGLPLGEQYF. The DNA for the CDR3 is TGTGCCAGCAGTGAAGGCCTACCACTGGGCGAGCAGTACTTC.

J is TRBJ2-3 and V is TRBV9, with 9 positions matching TRBD2. In germline, CDR1 is SGDLS, CDR2 YYNGEE. The CDR3 totals 17 residues. The V segment lost 0 bases and the J segment 5 bases; nucleotides outside the gene matches: 10. CDR3: CASSVDVGGGARDTQYF. The CDR3 DNA sequence: TGTGCCAGCAGCGTAGATGTGGGCGGGGGGGCAAGAGATACGCAGTATTTT.

The chain joins TRBV5-5 to TRBJ1-2; 9 nucleotides match TRBD1. The germline V gene encodes CDR1 SGHKS and CDR2 YYEKEE (reference sequence). This CDR3 is 15 amino acids long. The V gene end was trimmed by 6 bases and the J gene end by 0 bases; junction bases not matched to a gene: 6. The CDR3 is CASNPTGGTNYGYTF. CDR3 DNA sequence: TGTGCCAGCAACCCGACAGGGGGAACTAACTATGGCTACACCTTC.

V usage is TRBV4-1 and J usage is TRBJ1-5; 8 bases are shared with TRBD1. The CDR3 sequence is 17 residues long. Losses at the gene ends were 1 base for V and 4 bases for J; bases not matched to a gene: 9. Per germline, CDR1 MGHRA and CDR2 YSYEKL. CDR3 amino acids: CASSQAPQNRGNQPQHF. The CDR3 DNA reads as TGCGCCAGCAGCCAAGCGCCCCAAAACAGGGGGAATCAGCCCCAGCATTTT.

The rearrangement links TRBV29-1 to TRBJ2-5, with 8 nucleotides matching TRBD2. The germline V gene encodes CDR1 SQVTM and CDR2 ANQGSEA. V shed 3 bases, J shed 5 bases, and the junction held 5 bases outside the gene matches. This CDR3 has 13 residues. In DNA, the CDR3 is TGCAGCGTTGATTCAGCGGGAGATGAGACCCAGTACTTC. Protein product: CSVDSAGDETQYF.

V gene TRBV28 combines with J gene TRBJ2-7; a weak D match, TRBD1 (6 bases). Germline loops: CDR1 MDHEN, CDR2 SYDVKM. V was shortened by 6 bases and J by 3 bases, with 12 bases between the two germline ends. This CDR3 has 13 residues. The CDR3 reads CASRTGKGYEQYF. DNA of the CDR3: TGTGCCAGCAGAACAGGGAAGGGCTACGAGCAGTACTTC.

The V call is TRBV28, the J call TRBJ2-3; 9 bases are a match to TRBD2. Germline CDR1 MDHEN, CDR2 SYDVKM. V gave up 5 bases and J gave up 2 bases; unmatched junction bases: 5. The CDR3 is made up of 15 amino acids. DNA of the CDR3: TGTGCCAGCAGTAAAAGCGGGGGGATCACAGATACGCAGTATTTT. Its translation: CASSKSGGITDTQYF.

The genes are TRBV18 and TRBJ1-1; 8 nucleotides align to TRBD1. The germline V gene has CDR1 KGHSH and CDR2 LQKENI. This CDR3 has 15 amino acids. With V trimmed by 6 bases and J by 0 bases, 6 bases remained unmatched. The DNA for the CDR3 is TGTGCCAGCTCCCCAGAGACAGGGGTGAACACTGAAGCTTTCTTT. This sequence encodes CASSPETGVNTEAFF.

This chain uses TRBV2 with TRBJ1-6; D is possibly TRBD1 (6 bases). Germline loops: CDR1 SNHLY, CDR2 FYNNEI. The V end lost 4 bases, the J end lost 6 bases, and 13 bases lay between the germline ends. CDR3 length: 15 residues. The CDR3, as DNA: TGTGCCAGCAGTGTCATCTCAGGGGCTAATTCACCCCTCCACTTT. This gives the protein CASSVISGANSPLHF.

The rearrangement uses TRBV27 and TRBJ1-1; D is undetermined. V was shortened by 3 bases and J by 6 bases, with 14 bases between the two germline ends. The CDR3 is made up of 14 amino acids. Germline V gene sequence: CDR1 MNHEY, CDR2 SMNVEV (reference sequence). The CDR3 spells CASSFSPTQSEAFF. CDR3 sequence (DNA): TGTGCCAGCAGTTTCTCCCCGACGCAATCTGAAGCTTTCTTT.

J is TRBJ1-5 and V is TRBV7-8, with no clear D. This CDR3 spans 14 amino acids. CDR1 and CDR2 from the germline V gene are SGHVS and FQNEAQ. Trimming stripped 5 bases from V and 3 bases from J, with 11 bases between. The CDR3 protein is CASSPELTNQPQHF. CDR3 DNA sequence: TGTGCCAGCAGCCCAGAGCTGACCAATCAGCCCCAGCATTTT.

The rearrangement uses TRBV2 and TRBJ2-2; D is unresolved. The CDR3 covers 12 residues. Germline CDR1 SNHLY, CDR2 FYNNEI. Trimming took off 9 bases at V and 5 bases at J, with 10 bases between the two ends. CDR3 DNA: TGTGCCAGTTCGACGGAAACCGGGGAGCTGTTTTTT. It specifies CASSTETGELFF.

This chain connects TRBV6-5 to TRBJ2-3, with 7 bases that match TRBD2. Germline lookup yields CDR1 MNHEY and CDR2 SVGAGI. This CDR3 region has 15 residues. J was trimmed by 4 bases and V by 3 bases; bases with no gene match: 7. The CDR3 sequence is CASSYSRGSADTQYF. In DNA form, the CDR3 reads TGTGCCAGCAGTTATTCCCGCGGGAGCGCAGATACGCAGTATTTT.

The chain joins TRBV6-5 to TRBJ2-3; tentatively, D is TRBD1 (5 bases). Germline values: CDR1 MNHEY, CDR2 SVGAGI. The CDR3 totals 15 residues. Trimming cost V 5 bases and J 1 base, with 13 bases left between them. The chain's CDR3 is CASSTPVGRTDTQYF. In nucleotides, the CDR3 is TGTGCCAGCAGTACCCCTGTGGGGCGCACAGATACGCAGTATTTT.

In regard to this clone: Other nucleotide sequences in the sample specify the same CDR3. The chain has TRBV7-9 and TRBJ1-5; the D is unclear. CDR3 length: 13 amino acids. Looked up from germline, CDR1 is SEHNR and CDR2 is FQNEAQ (reference sequence). V dropped 1 base and J dropped 6 bases, with 7 bases sitting between them. In nucleotides, the CDR3 is TGTGCCAGCAGCTTAGAAGGGAGTCAGCCCCAGCATTTT. This codes for CASSLEGSQPQHF.

The chain uses TRBV29-1 and TRBJ2-2; D is unresolved. Looked up from germline, CDR1 is SQVTM and CDR2 is ANQGSEA. The germline V and J ends were trimmed by 7 bases and 3 bases, with 6 bases remaining between them. This CDR3 has 11 residues. CDR3 DNA: TGCAGCGGGGCGGACACCGGGGAGCTGTTTTTT. Translated, it gives CSGADTGELFF.

The chain employs TRBV18 and TRBJ2-3; no reliable D call. Trimming cost V 4 bases and J 1 base, with 15 bases left between them. Germline V gene data show CDR1 as KGHSH and CDR2 as LQKENI. This CDR3 contains 16 residues. CDR3 in amino acids: CASSQQSVRGTDTQYF. The CDR3 DNA follows: TGTGCCAGCTCACAGCAGAGCGTCCGGGGCACAGATACGCAGTATTTT.

V and J are TRBV7-9 and TRBJ2-5, with 10 positions matching TRBD2. Losses at the gene ends were 3 bases for V and 4 bases for J; bases not matched to a gene: 5. Germline CDR1 reads SEHNR; CDR2 reads FQNEAQ (reference sequence). This CDR3 comprises 15 residues. The CDR3 is CASSLSSGRGETQYF. Written as DNA, the CDR3 is TGTGCCAGCAGCTTGTCTAGCGGGAGAGGAGAGACCCAGTACTTC.

CDR3 DNA sequence: TGTGCCAGCAGTACTTCAGGGGGGGAGGAGACCCAGTACTTC. Translating it yields CASSTSGGEETQYF. V usage is TRBV6-6 and J usage is TRBJ2-5; perhaps D is TRBD1 or TRBD2 (7 bases each). Deletions cut 5 bases from V and 5 bases from J, with 15 bases between. CDR3 size: 14 residues. Per the germline V gene, CDR1 is MNHNY and CDR2 is SVGAGI (reference sequence).

The chain uses TRBV11-2 and TRBJ1-3; TRBD1 matches at 8 bases. The germline gives CDR1 SGHAT, CDR2 FQNNGV. The CDR3 spans 16 residues. Trimming took 5 bases from V and 4 from J; bases not matched to a gene: 10. CDR3 nucleotides: TGTGCCAGCAGCGTACTAACCAGGGGGCCAGGAAACACCATATATTTT. Residues: CASSVLTRGPGNTIYF.

V is TRBV19 and J is TRBJ2-1, with D unresolved. Trimming left V 8 bases short and J 7 bases short, with 6 bases between. This CDR3 is built from 10 residues. From germline, CDR1 is LNHDA and CDR2 SQIVND (reference sequence). Here the CDR3 DNA reads TGTGCCAGTGGTTTTAATGAGCAGTTCTTC. This encodes CASGFNEQFF.

Remarks on this clone: Other DNA sequences from this sample encode an identical CDR3 as well. V and J are TRBV6-5 and TRBJ2-7, with 8 positions matching TRBD1. Germline V gene data show CDR1 as MNHEY and CDR2 as SVGAGI. With V trimmed by 6 bases and J by 4 bases, 5 bases remained unmatched. This CDR3 has 13 amino acids. CDR3 residues: CASRRQGAYEQYF. The CDR3 nucleotides read TGTGCCAGCAGGAGGCAGGGGGCGTACGAGCAGTACTTC.

The chain uses TRBV27 and TRBJ1-2; D is uncertain. CDR1 is MNHEY, CDR2 SMNVEV, per germline (reference sequence). This CDR3 region has 14 residues. Trimming left V 6 bases short and J 7 bases short, with 18 bases between. The CDR3 DNA sequence: TGTGCCAGCAGCCGTGTAGGGCCGGCCGCTGGCTACACCTTC. Residues: CASSRVGPAAGYTF.

V is TRBV4-2 and J is TRBJ2-7, with 10 bases matching TRBD2. The CDR3 contains 15 residues. V gave up 4 bases and J gave up 4 bases; unmatched junction bases: 7. CDR1 and CDR2 from the germline V gene are LGHNA and YNFKEQ. The CDR3: CASSRSQTSGYEQYF. The CDR3, as DNA: TGTGCCAGCAGCCGATCCCAGACTAGCGGGTACGAGCAGTACTTC.

The genes are TRBV2 and TRBJ2-1; 9 positions agree with TRBD2. The CDR3 contains 14 residues. Trimming took 7 bases from V and 7 from J; bases not matched to a gene: 8. Germline lookup yields CDR1 SNHLY and CDR2 FYNNEI. CDR3 region: CASKARGGGNEQFF. Here the CDR3 DNA reads TGTGCCAGCAAAGCGCGGGGGGGCGGGAATGAGCAGTTCTTC.

The V gene is TRBV15, the J gene TRBJ2-3; 10 bases line up with TRBD2. Germline V CDR1 and CDR2: LNHNV, YYDKDF (reference sequence). V dropped 5 bases and J dropped 1; count of bases not matched to a gene: 0. The CDR3 has 14 amino acids. In DNA form, the CDR3 reads TGTGCCACCAGCCTAGCGGGGGGCACAGATACGCAGTATTTT. It translates to CATSLAGGTDTQYF.